This is a list of T cell receptor beta chains from one sample in a study of beta chain features in type 1 diabetes. TCRdb keeps only in-frame clones here, not all; method: immunoSEQ multiplex PCR. The sample yields 200,000 to 250,000 clones, 9% to 10% seen once. Sequencing was performed on naive CD4+ T cells from blood. These receptors were taken from a woman between 18 and 29 years old in good health. Both conserved end residues are part of each CDR3. The D gene is left open where the match is weak. Only part of the rows carry a size: once, few, many, or a class if the clone is expanded.

>TRBV6-1|TRBJ2-2|.|13|few
CASSEEPGAELFF
TGTGCCAGCAGTGAAGAACCGGGTGCGGAGCTGTTTTTT
>TRBV6-1|TRBJ1-2|.|13|.
CASSERTDYGYTF
TGTGCCAGCAGTGAACGAACTGACTATGGCTACACCTTC
>TRBV9|TRBJ2-5|.|20|few
CASSVGGQTTPPSYQETQYF
TGTGCCAGCAGCGTAGGAGGGCAGACCACTCCACCCTCGTACCAAGAGACCCAGTACTTC
>TRBV5-4|TRBJ2-1|TRBD2|17|.
CASSSGTSGSSYNEQFF
TGTGCCAGCAGCTCGGGGACTAGCGGGAGTTCCTACAATGAGCAGTTCTTC
>TRBV6-1|TRBJ2-1|TRBD2|15|.
CASSVLAGAESEQFF
TGTGCCAGCAGTGTACTAGCGGGAGCGGAAAGTGAGCAGTTCTTC
>TRBV19|TRBJ2-1|.|14|few
CASSLPPIYNEQFF
TGTGCCAGTAGTCTTCCCCCTATCTACAATGAGCAGTTCTTC
>TRBV5-6|TRBJ1-1|.|18|.
CASSLVRQANPPPAEAFF
TGTGCCAGCAGCTTAGTGAGACAGGCCAACCCCCCACCAGCCGAAGCTTTCTTT
>TRBV5-6|TRBJ2-7|TRBD1|15|.
CASSLRGQGGYEQYF
TGTGCCAGCAGCTTGCGAGGACAGGGAGGCTACGAGCAGTACTTC
>TRBV5-4|TRBJ1-5|.|13|.
CASSFDGDQPQHF
TGTGCCAGCAGTTTCGACGGGGATCAGCCCCAGCATTTT
>TRBV2|TRBJ2-3|.|11|few
CASSGADTQYF
TGTGCCAGCAGTGGCGCAGATACGCAGTATTTT
>TRBV6-1|TRBJ1-4|TRBD1|13|.
CASSGQGDEKLFF
TGTGCCAGCAGTGGGCAGGGGGACGAAAAACTGTTTTTT
>TRBV5-1|TRBJ2-5|TRBD1|14|few
CASSRDRVRETQYF
TGCGCCAGCAGCCGGGACAGGGTTCGAGAGACCCAGTACTTC
>TRBV30|TRBJ2-1|TRBD2|18|.
CAWSVRIGTSGVGGEQFF
TGTGCCTGGAGTGTCCGAATCGGGACTAGCGGAGTTGGTGGTGAGCAGTTCTTC
>TRBV5-1|TRBJ1-4|.|15|.
CASRGSGEANEKLFF
TGCGCCAGCAGAGGATCGGGGGAGGCTAATGAAAAACTGTTTTTT
>TRBV11-2|TRBJ2-7|.|15|few
CASSLDSDRTYEQYF
TGTGCCAGCAGCTTAGATTCAGACAGAACCTACGAGCAGTACTTC
>TRBV4-2|TRBJ2-3|TRBD2|17|few
CASSQDSSGGAADTQYF
TGTGCCAGCAGCCAGGATTCTAGCGGGGGGGCGGCAGATACGCAGTATTTT
>TRBV15|TRBJ2-1|TRBD2|19|few
CATSRPLGLAGTSYNEQFF
TGTGCCACCAGCAGACCCCTGGGACTAGCGGGAACCTCCTACAATGAGCAGTTCTTC
>TRBV6-5|TRBJ1-2|.|15|.
CASSSPNRPRAGYTF
TGTGCCAGCAGTTCCCCTAATCGGCCGCGGGCTGGCTACACCTTC
>TRBV5-6|TRBJ2-4|.|14|few
CASSPDRGTNIQYF
TGTGCCAGCAGCCCGGATCGGGGGACGAACATTCAGTACTTC
>TRBV5-4|TRBJ2-3|TRBD2|15|.
CASRGTSGREDTQYF
TGTGCCAGCAGAGGGACTAGCGGGAGAGAGGATACGCAGTATTTT
>TRBV18|TRBJ2-3|TRBD2|16|.
CASSTRLAGTTDTQYF
TGTGCCAGCTCAACGAGACTAGCGGGGACCACAGATACGCAGTATTTT
>TRBV7-9|TRBJ2-7|.|13|.
CASSLDGTYEQYF
TGTGCCAGCAGCTTAGACGGTACCTACGAGCAGTACTTC
>TRBV5-1|TRBJ1-4|.|15|.
CASSSNSLPNEKLFF
TGCGCCAGCAGCTCGAACAGCCTCCCTAATGAAAAACTGTTTTTT
>TRBV7-9|TRBJ1-1|.|14|few
CASSSTEINTEAFF
TGTGCCAGCAGCTCAACCGAGATAAACACTGAAGCTTTCTTT
>TRBV6-1|TRBJ2-1|.|15|few
CASSPGLARYNEQFF
TGTGCCAGCAGCCCGGGTCTAGCGAGATACAATGAGCAGTTCTTC
>TRBV6-5|TRBJ2-5|TRBD2|15|few
CASSRGRTSQETQYF
TGTGCCAGCAGTCGCGGGAGGACCTCTCAAGAGACCCAGTACTTC
>TRBV5-1|TRBJ2-4|.|14|.
CASSSQGAKNIQYF
TGCGCCAGCAGCTCCCAGGGAGCCAAAAACATTCAGTACTTC
>TRBV7-2|TRBJ2-1|TRBD2|14|few
CASSFGGTYNEQFF
TGTGCCAGCAGCTTCGGGGGGACCTACAATGAGCAGTTCTTC
>TRBV2|TRBJ2-5|.|13|.
CASAFLAGETQYF
TGTGCCAGTGCTTTTTTAGCAGGGGAGACCCAGTACTTC
>TRBV4-2|TRBJ1-1|.|16|.
CASSQDWQGSNTEAFF
TGTGCCAGCAGCCAAGATTGGCAGGGTTCGAACACTGAAGCTTTCTTT
>TRBV7-9|TRBJ1-4|TRBD1|14|many
CASSPQGAGEKLFF
TGTGCCAGCAGCCCACAGGGGGCAGGAGAAAAACTGTTTTTT
>TRBV6-6|TRBJ2-7|.|15|.
CASSLQAGTPHEQYF
TGTGCCAGCAGCCTTCAGGCGGGAACCCCCCACGAGCAGTACTTC
>TRBV30|TRBJ2-2|.|19|few
CAWSVRRRFGGVGTGELFF
TGTGCCTGGAGTGTACGACGAAGGTTTGGGGGCGTGGGCACCGGGGAGCTGTTTTTT
>TRBV18|TRBJ1-2|.|13|.
CASSPEGNYGYTF
TGTGCCAGCTCACCGGAGGGGAACTATGGCTACACCTTC
>TRBV30|TRBJ1-2|TRBD1|17|few
CAWSATGGGTPLYGYTF
TGTGCCTGGAGTGCAACAGGGGGAGGGACCCCCCTCTATGGCTACACCTTC
>TRBV6-1|TRBJ1-1|TRBD1|15|.
CASRGGQGMNTEAFF
TGTGCCAGCAGAGGAGGACAGGGGATGAACACTGAAGCTTTCTTT
>TRBV30|TRBJ1-4|.|15|few
CACLRGHRTDEKLFF
TGTGCCTGCCTTAGGGGCCACCGGACGGATGAAAAACTGTTTTTT
>TRBV11-2|TRBJ2-1|TRBD2|16|few
CASSIRGGSAYNEQFF
TGTGCCAGCAGCATCCGCGGGGGTTCCGCCTACAATGAGCAGTTCTTC
>TRBV10-3|TRBJ1-2|TRBD1|14|.
CAIRYTGGDYGYTF
TGTGCCATCAGATATACAGGGGGCGACTATGGCTACACCTTC
>TRBV9|TRBJ2-7|TRBD2|14|.
CASSVTSGNYEQYF
TGTGCCAGCAGCGTTACTAGCGGGAACTACGAGCAGTACTTC
>TRBV19|TRBJ1-1|.|15|few
CASSIPSDRNTEAFF
TGTGCCAGTAGTATCCCTTCCGACAGAAACACTGAAGCTTTCTTT
>TRBV7-8|TRBJ2-2|.|15|.
CASSLDRTNTGELFF
TGTGCCAGCAGCTTAGACCGTACTAACACCGGGGAGCTGTTTTTT
>TRBV11-2|TRBJ1-5|.|15|.
CASSLSSGSNQPQHF
TGTGCCAGCAGCTTATCTAGCGGGAGCAATCAGCCCCAGCATTTT
>TRBV27|TRBJ1-1|.|13|.
CASSYGPDTEAFF
TGTGCCAGCAGTTATGGGCCGGACACTGAAGCTTTCTTT
>TRBV2|TRBJ1-1|.|15|.
CASTYGRDRNTEAFF
TGTGCCAGCACTTATGGGAGGGACCGCAACACTGAAGCTTTCTTT
>TRBV2|TRBJ2-5|TRBD2|15|few
CASSDSSGSQETQYF
TGTGCCAGCAGTGACTCTAGCGGGAGCCAAGAGACCCAGTACTTC
>TRBV21-1|TRBJ2-7|.|15|few
CASSKDDRVVYEQYF
TGTGCCAGCAGCAAAGACGACAGGGTGGTCTACGAGCAGTACTTC
>TRBV10-3|TRBJ1-4|.|15|.
CAIRAGGATNEKLFF
TGTGCCATCAGGGCCGGCGGCGCAACTAATGAAAAACTGTTTTTT
>TRBV28|TRBJ2-1|.|12|many
CASTAWGTEQFF
TGTGCCAGCACCGCGTGGGGGACAGAGCAGTTCTTC
>TRBV1|TRBJ1-5|.|20|.
CTSSQGLDSGRGGVGQPQHF
TGCACCAGCAGCCAAGGACTGGACAGCGGGAGGGGGGGAGTCGGTCAGCCCCAGCATTTT
>TRBV12-5|TRBJ2-1|TRBD1|16|few
CASGLGDRGGYNEQFF
TGTGCTAGTGGTTTGGGAGACAGGGGGGGCTACAATGAGCAGTTCTTC